This T cell receptor (beta chain) originates from a study of cytomegalovirus exposure and HLA in healthy donors. Notes on the study in general: Using a false discovery rate of 0.05, a later analysis showed that approximately 17,000 TCR beta sequences were associated with HLA alleles. Relative to equally common others, HLA-associated TCR beta chains showed greater clonal expansion in a later analysis.

As for this clone: What it binds is unknown.

PCR used 60 Vbeta primers and 13 Jbeta primers. This table comes from immunoSEQ multiplex PCR, and its TCRdb copy is limited to in-frame clones, with some not included. The table has about 110,000 clones, roughly 66% seen once; the top ten hold 2% to 2.5%. Donors consisted of healthy bone marrow donors. The source material was PBMCs. The sequence was collected from a woman in her twenties or thirties in good health and CMV-seronegative.

For the CDR3, the DNA is TGTGCCAGCAGTGCTATAGGAGGCAATCAGCCCCAGCATTTT. Its translation is CASSAIGGNQPQHF. The rearrangement joins TRBV2 to TRBJ1-5; D gene ambiguous. Germline-derived CDR1 and CDR2 are SNHLY and FYNNEI. V was clipped by 4 bases and J by 2 bases, with 9 bases between them. The CDR3 has 14 residues. Complete variable domain (other parts from reference TRBV2 and TRBJ1-5): EPEVTQTPSHQVTQMGQEVILRCVPISNHLYFYWYRQILGQKVEFLVSFYNNEISEKSEIFDDQFSVERPDGSNFTLKIRSTKLEDSAMYFCASSAIGGNQPQHFGDGTRLSIL.